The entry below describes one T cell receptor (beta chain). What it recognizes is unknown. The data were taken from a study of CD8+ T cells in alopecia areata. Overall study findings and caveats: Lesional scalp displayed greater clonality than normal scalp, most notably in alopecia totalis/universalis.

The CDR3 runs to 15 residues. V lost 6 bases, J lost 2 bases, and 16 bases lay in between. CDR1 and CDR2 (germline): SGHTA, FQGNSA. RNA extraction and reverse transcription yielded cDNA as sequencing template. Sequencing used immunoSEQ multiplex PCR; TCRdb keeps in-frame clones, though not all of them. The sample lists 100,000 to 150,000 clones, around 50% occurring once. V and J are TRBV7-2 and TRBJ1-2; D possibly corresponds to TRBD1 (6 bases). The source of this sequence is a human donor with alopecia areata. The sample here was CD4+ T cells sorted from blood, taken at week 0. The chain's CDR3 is CASSWTERWNYGYTF. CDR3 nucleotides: TGTGCCAGCAGTTGGACAGAAAGGTGGAACTATGGCTACACCTTC.